This is a list of T cell receptor beta chains from one sample in a study of blood T cell repertoires in COVID-19. Profiling relied on immunoSEQ multiplex PCR, and the TCRdb table lists in-frame clones only, not all of them. Counted here are 300,000 to 400,000 clones, approximately 88% occurring once; the ten biggest clones make up 0.95% to 1%. Sequencing was performed on PBMCs or T cells enriched from blood (not recorded which). All receptors come from a woman between 25 and 40 years old with acute COVID-19. The CDR3 runs from the conserved cysteine through the conserved F or W. Each record gives: clone size, D gene, J gene, V gene, CDR3 protein, CDR3 DNA. The D gene is left open where the match is weak. The listing skips clone size in some rows; elsewhere it reads once, few, many or a size class.

. TRBD1 TRBJ2-7 TRBV18 CASSPTGTNYEQYF TGTGCCAGCTCACCGACAGGGACAAACTACGAGCAGTACTTC
. TRBD1 TRBJ2-7 TRBV18 CASSLMTGIDEQYF TGTGCCAGCTCACTAATGACAGGGATCGACGAGCAGTACTTC
. . TRBJ2-7 TRBV4-1 CASSRDTPYEQYF TGCGCCAGCAGCCGGGACACCCCGTACGAGCAGTACTTC
. . TRBJ1-1 TRBV10-1 CASSEGRLNTEAFF TGCGCCAGCAGTGAGGGGAGGCTGAACACTGAAGCTTTCTTT
. . TRBJ1-1 TRBV9 CASSVAPSGGGTEAFF TGTGCCAGCAGCGTAGCCCCCTCGGGGGGCGGCACTGAAGCTTTCTTT
. TRBD1 TRBJ1-4 TRBV29-1 CSVEKIQGRSEKLFF TGCAGCGTTGAGAAGATACAGGGGCGTAGTGAAAAACTGTTTTTT
. TRBD1 TRBJ2-2 TRBV11-2 CASSSRDRVDTGELFF TGTGCCAGCAGCTCCCGGGACAGGGTGGACACCGGGGAGCTGTTTTTT
once . TRBJ1-1 TRBV10-2 CASSGQRNTEAFF TGCGCCAGCAGTGGACAGCGGAACACTGAAGCTTTCTTT
. TRBD1 TRBJ1-4 TRBV6-4 CASSWTGYEKLFF TGTGCCAGCAGTTGGACAGGCTACGAAAAACTGTTTTTT
. TRBD1 TRBJ1-6 TRBV7-9 CASSSRDSETNSPLHF TGTGCCAGCAGCTCACGGGACAGCGAGACCAATTCACCCCTCCACTTT